Listed here are 6 T cell receptor beta chains from one sample, sequenced in a study of identical twins. TCRdb recomputed calls from the 5' RACE reads with MiXCR, one row per CDR3 protein. The sample holds 500,000 to 600,000 distinct CDR3 sequences, 22% seen once. The same data also went into a second study, on T cells expressing NK-cell markers.

Sequencing was performed on CD4+ T cells sorted from blood. The receptors originated from a woman between 18 and 30 years old in good health.

The chain employs TRBV5-5 and TRBJ2-6; 8 bases line up with TRBD1. The J segment lost 0 bases and the V segment lost 3 bases, leaving 5 bases of the junction unmatched. Germline-derived CDR1 and CDR2 are SGHKS and YYEKEE (reference sequence). This CDR3 region has 17 residues. The CDR3 nucleotides read TGTGCCAGCAGCTCGGGACAGGTCCTCTCTGGGGCCAACGTCCTGACTTTC. Amino acids: CASSSGQVLSGANVLTF.

The rearrangement links TRBV4-3 to TRBJ2-6; 7 bases agree with TRBD1. The CDR3 covers 18 residues. From germline, CDR1 is LGHNA and CDR2 YSLEER. With V trimmed by 1 base and J by 0 bases, 6 bases remained unmatched. DNA for the CDR3: TGCGCCAGCAGCCAAGGGCGACAGGGTAACTCTGGGGCCAACGTCCTGACTTTC. Its protein is CASSQGRQGNSGANVLTF.

The chain couples TRBV4-3 to TRBJ2-7; 11 nucleotides line up with TRBD2. V shed 0 bases, J shed 3 bases, and the junction held 7 bases outside the gene matches. This CDR3 has 17 residues. The germline gives CDR1 LGHNA, CDR2 YSLEER. CDR3 amino acids: CASSQDGLAGGYYEQYF. The CDR3, as DNA: TGCGCCAGCAGCCAAGATGGGCTAGCGGGAGGCTACTACGAGCAGTACTTC.

The table lists this clonotype with a few counts. DNA for the CDR3: TGTGCCATCGGAGGGATGGAAGCGATTTCTGGGGCCAACGTCCTGACTTTC. This encodes CAIGGMEAISGANVLTF. The V and J genes are TRBV10-3 and TRBJ2-6; D might be TRBD2 (6 bases). Trimming removed 8 bases from V and 1 base from J, with 18 bases in between. This CDR3 is built from 17 residues. CDR1 is ENHRY and CDR2 is SYGVKD in the germline V gene.

The table lists this clonotype with a few counts. The chain couples TRBV5-1 to TRBJ2-3; a weak D match, TRBD1 (5 bases). The CDR3 runs to 16 residues. Germline V gene sequence: CDR1 SGHRS, CDR2 YFSETQ. V shed 4 bases and J shed 6 bases, with 21 bases lying between them. Here the CDR3 DNA reads TGCGCCAGCAGCGAGGCACAACAAACCGCAGGGGATACGCAGTATTTT. Residues: CASSEAQQTAGDTQYF.

This clonotype has a handful of counts. V gene TRBV7-2 combines with J gene TRBJ1-2, with 8 bases identical to TRBD1. The CDR3 has 13 residues. Losses at the gene ends were 1 base for V and 7 bases for J; bases not matched to a gene: 2. Germline lookup yields CDR1 SGHTA and CDR2 FQGNSA. The CDR3 DNA reads TGTGCCAGCAGCTTAGAGACAGGGGTTGGCTACACCTTC. This gives the protein CASSLETGVGYTF. Drawing the rest from reference TRBV7-2 and TRBJ1-2, the complete variable domain is GAGVSQSPSNKVTEKGKDVELRCDPISGHTALYWYRQSLGQGLEFLIYFQGNSAPDKSGLPSDRFSAERTGGSVSTLTIQRTQQEDSAVYLCASSLETGVGYTFGSGTRLTVV.